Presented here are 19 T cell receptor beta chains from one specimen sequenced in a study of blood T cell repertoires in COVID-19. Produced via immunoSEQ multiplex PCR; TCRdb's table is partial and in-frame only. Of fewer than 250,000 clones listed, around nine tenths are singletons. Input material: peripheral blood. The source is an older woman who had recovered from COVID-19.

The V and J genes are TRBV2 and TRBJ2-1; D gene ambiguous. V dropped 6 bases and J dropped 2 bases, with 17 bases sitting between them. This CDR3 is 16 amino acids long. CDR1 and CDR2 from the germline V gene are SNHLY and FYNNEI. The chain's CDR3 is CASRSSLARTYNEQFF. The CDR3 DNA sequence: TGTGCCAGCAGGTCCTCATTGGCTAGGACCTACAATGAGCAGTTCTTC.

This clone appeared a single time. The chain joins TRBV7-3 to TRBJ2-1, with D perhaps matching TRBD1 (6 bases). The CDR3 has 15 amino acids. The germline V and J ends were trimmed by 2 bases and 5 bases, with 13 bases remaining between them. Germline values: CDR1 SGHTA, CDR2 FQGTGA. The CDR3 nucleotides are TGTGCCAGCAGCTTACAGGGGAAGGGGAACAATGAGCAGTTCTTC. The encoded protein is CASSLQGKGNNEQFF.

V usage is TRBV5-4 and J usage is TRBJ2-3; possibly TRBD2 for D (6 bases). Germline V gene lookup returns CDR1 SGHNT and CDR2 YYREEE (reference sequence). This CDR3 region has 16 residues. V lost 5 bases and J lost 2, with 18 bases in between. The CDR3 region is CASRLEGAGSTDTQYF. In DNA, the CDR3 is TGTGCCAGCAGGCTCGAAGGGGCGGGGTCCACAGATACGCAGTATTTT.

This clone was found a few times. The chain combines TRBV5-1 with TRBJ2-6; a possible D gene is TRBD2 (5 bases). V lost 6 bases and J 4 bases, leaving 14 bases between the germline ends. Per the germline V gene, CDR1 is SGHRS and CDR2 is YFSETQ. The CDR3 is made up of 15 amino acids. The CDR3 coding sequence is TGCGCCAGCACCCCCGGGGTGTCCGGGGCCAACGTCCTGACTTTC. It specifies CASTPGVSGANVLTF. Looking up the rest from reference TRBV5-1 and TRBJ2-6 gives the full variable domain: KAGVTQTPRYLIKTRGQQVTLSCSPISGHRSVSWYQQTPGQGLQFLFEYFSETQRNKGNFPGRFSGRQFSNSRSEMNVSTLELGDSALYLCASTPGVSGANVLTFGAGSRLTVL.

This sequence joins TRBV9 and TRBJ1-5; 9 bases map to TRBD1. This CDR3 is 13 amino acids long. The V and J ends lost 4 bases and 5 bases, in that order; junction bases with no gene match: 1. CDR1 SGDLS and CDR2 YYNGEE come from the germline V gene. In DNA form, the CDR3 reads TGTGCCAGCAGCTGGACAGGGGATCAGCCCCAGCATTTT. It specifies CASSWTGDQPQHF.

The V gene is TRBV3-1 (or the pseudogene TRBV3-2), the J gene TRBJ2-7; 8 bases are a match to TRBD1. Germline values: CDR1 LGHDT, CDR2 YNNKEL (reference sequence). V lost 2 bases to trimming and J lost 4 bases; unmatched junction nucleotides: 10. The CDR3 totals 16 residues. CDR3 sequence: CASSQSSQGARYEQYF. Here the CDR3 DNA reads TGTGCCAGCAGCCAAAGCAGCCAGGGGGCGCGGTACGAGCAGTACTTC.

DNA for the CDR3: TGTGCCAGCAGCTCGGGACAGGGAGCCTCCTATAATTCACCCCTCCACTTT. It specifies CASSSGQGASYNSPLHF. The chain links TRBV7-2 to TRBJ1-6, with TRBD1 identical over 9 bases. The CDR3 covers 17 residues. Per the germline V gene, CDR1 is SGHTA and CDR2 is FQGNSA. Trimming took 4 bases from V and 0 from J; bases not matched to a gene: 4.

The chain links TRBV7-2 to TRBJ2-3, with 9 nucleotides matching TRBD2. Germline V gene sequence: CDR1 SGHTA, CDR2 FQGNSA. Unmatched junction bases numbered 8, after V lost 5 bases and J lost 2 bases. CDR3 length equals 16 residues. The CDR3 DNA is TGTGCCAGCAGCCCCTTAGCGGGGGCGCCCACAGATACGCAGTATTTT. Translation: CASSPLAGAPTDTQYF.

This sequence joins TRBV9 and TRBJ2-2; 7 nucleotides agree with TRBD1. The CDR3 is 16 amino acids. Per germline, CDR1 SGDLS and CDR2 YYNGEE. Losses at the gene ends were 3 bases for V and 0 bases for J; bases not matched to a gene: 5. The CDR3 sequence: CASSEWTGPNTGELFF. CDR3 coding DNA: TGTGCCAGCAGCGAGTGGACAGGCCCGAACACCGGGGAGCTGTTTTTT.

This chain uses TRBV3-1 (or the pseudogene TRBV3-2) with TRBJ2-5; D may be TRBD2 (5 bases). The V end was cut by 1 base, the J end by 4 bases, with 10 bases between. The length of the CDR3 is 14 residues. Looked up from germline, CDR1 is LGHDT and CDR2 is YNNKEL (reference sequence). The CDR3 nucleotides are TGTGCCAGCAGCCAAGGGACTCCCGGAGAGACCCAGTACTTC. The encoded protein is CASSQGTPGETQYF.

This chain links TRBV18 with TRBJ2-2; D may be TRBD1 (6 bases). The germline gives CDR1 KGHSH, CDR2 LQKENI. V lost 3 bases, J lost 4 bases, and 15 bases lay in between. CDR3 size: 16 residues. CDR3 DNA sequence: TGTGCCAGCTCACCCTTCGACCTCAGGGGCACCGGGGAGCTGTTTTTT. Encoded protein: CASSPFDLRGTGELFF.

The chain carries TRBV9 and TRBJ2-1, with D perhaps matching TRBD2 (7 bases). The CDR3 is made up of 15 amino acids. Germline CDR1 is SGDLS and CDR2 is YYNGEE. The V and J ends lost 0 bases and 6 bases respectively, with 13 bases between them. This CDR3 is CASSVVGGLGNEQFF. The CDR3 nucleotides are TGTGCCAGCAGCGTAGTGGGGGGGCTTGGCAATGAGCAGTTCTTC. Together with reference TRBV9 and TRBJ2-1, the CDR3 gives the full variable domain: DSGVTQTPKHLITATGQRVTLRCSPRSGDLSVYWYQQSLDQGLQFLIQYYNGEERAKGNILERFSAQQFPDLHSELNLSSLELGDSALYFCASSVVGGLGNEQFFGPGTRLTVL.

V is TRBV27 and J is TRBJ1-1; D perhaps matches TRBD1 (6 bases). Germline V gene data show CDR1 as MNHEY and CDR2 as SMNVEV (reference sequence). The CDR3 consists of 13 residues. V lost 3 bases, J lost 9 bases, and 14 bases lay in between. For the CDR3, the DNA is TGTGCCAGCAGTTTGAGGGGGACCGGGAAAGCTTTCTTT. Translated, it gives CASSLRGTGKAFF.

The CDR3 protein is CASSLYRKGEETQYF. CDR3 nucleotides: TGTGCCAGCAGCTTGTATCGGAAGGGGGAAGAGACCCAGTACTTC. The rearrangement uses TRBV7-9 and TRBJ2-5, with a possible D match to TRBD1 (6 bases). Trimming shortened V by 3 bases and J by 3 bases, and 14 bases separated the two germline ends. CDR3 length equals 15 residues. CDR1 is SEHNR and CDR2 is FQNEAQ in the germline V gene (reference sequence).

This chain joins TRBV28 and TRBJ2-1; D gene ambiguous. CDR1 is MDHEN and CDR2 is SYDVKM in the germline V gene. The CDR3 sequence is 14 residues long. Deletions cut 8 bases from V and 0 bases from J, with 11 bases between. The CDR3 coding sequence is TGTGCCAGCGTGACACCGAGCTCCTACAATGAGCAGTTCTTC. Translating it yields CASVTPSSYNEQFF.

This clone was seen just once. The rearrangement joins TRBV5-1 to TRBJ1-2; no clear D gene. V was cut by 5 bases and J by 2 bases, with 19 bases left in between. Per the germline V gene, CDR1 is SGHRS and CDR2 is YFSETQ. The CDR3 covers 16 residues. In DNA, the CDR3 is TGCGCCAGCAGTTTTATCGGGGAGACTATAAACTATGGCTACACCTTC. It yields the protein CASSFIGETINYGYTF.

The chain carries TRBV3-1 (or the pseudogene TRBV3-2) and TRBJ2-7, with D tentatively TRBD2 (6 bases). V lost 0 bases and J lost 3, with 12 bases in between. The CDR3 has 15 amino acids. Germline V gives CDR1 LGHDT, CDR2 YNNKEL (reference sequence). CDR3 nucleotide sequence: TGTGCCAGCAGCCAAGAGGGAGGTAGGGGCTACGAGCAGTACTTC. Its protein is CASSQEGGRGYEQYF.

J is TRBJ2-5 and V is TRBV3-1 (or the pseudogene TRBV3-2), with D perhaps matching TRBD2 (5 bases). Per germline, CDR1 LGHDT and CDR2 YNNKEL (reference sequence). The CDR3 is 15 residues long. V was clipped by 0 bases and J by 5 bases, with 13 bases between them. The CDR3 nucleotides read TGTGCCAGCAGCCAAGATTTCAGTGGCGGGGAGACCCAGTACTTC. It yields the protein CASSQDFSGGETQYF.

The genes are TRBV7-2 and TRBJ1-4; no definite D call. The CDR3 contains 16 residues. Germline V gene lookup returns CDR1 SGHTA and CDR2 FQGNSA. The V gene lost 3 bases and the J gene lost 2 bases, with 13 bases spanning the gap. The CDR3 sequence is CASSLFGGLTNEKLFF. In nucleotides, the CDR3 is TGTGCCAGCAGCTTGTTCGGAGGGTTGACTAATGAAAAACTGTTTTTT.